This is a list of T cell receptor beta chains from one sample in a study of cytomegalovirus exposure and HLA in healthy donors. Assay used: immunoSEQ multiplex PCR; TCRdb lists only in-frame clones, some missing. The data contain more than 60,000 clones, about 76% of them singletons. Sequences were obtained from PBMCs. Receptors were obtained from a young man in good health and CMV-seronegative. Both conserved end residues are part of each CDR3. The D gene is left open where the match is weak. A clone size is listed for some rows: how often the clone was seen (once, few, many), or a class if it is expanded.

d_call,j_call,v_call,clone_size,cdr3_nt,cdr3_aa
TRBD1,TRBJ1-1,TRBV2,.,TGTGCCAGCAGTGGCGCGACAGGGGCGGGAGCTTTCTTT,CASSGATGAGAFF
.,TRBJ2-3,TRBV10-3,.,TGTGCCATCAGTGGGCTAAACAGTGCCGATACGCAGTATTTT,CAISGLNSADTQYF
TRBD2,TRBJ2-3,TRBV4-2,.,TGTGCCAGCAGCCCAACTAGCGGGGTGGGCGAGGCCACCGATACGCAGTATTTT,CASSPTSGVGEATDTQYF
.,TRBJ1-5,TRBV28,.,TGTGCCAGCAGTTTCATATCAGATAGCAATCAGCCCCAGCATTTT,CASSFISDSNQPQHF
.,TRBJ1-3,TRBV5-4,.,TGTGCCAGCAGCTTAAACACAGGGCCCGGAAACACCATATATTTT,CASSLNTGPGNTIYF
.,TRBJ2-7,TRBV13,.,TGTGCCAGCAGCTTAGGCGAGACGTCTTACTACGAGCAGTACTTC,CASSLGETSYYEQYF
.,TRBJ1-2,TRBV9,.,TGTGCCAGCAGCCTCTGGACGGGGGGCTACACCTTC,CASSLWTGGYTF
TRBD1,TRBJ1-1,TRBV5-1,.,TGCGCCAGCAGCCCCCGGGACAGGGGTCCGACTTTCTTT,CASSPRDRGPTFF
.,TRBJ2-2,TRBV5-1,.,TGCGCCAGCACGGCGGGGTCCCTTAACACCGGGGAGCTGTTTTTT,CASTAGSLNTGELFF
.,TRBJ2-7,TRBV7-9,.,TGTGCCAGCAGCAGTGGGCGGGACGAGCAGTACTTC,CASSSGRDEQYF
.,TRBJ1-6,TRBV9,.,TGTGCCACTGTCCGACGACAGGACTCAAGCTCCTATAATTCACCCCTCCACTTT,CATVRRQDSSSYNSPLHF
TRBD2,TRBJ2-2,TRBV27,.,TGTGCCAGCAGTCCTTACGTCCTAGCGGGGGGGCCCGGCGGGGAGCTGTTTTTT,CASSPYVLAGGPGGELFF
.,TRBJ2-1,TRBV29-1,.,TGCAGCGCCAGGGGTTGGGGAACCTACAATGAGCAGTTCTTC,CSARGWGTYNEQFF
.,TRBJ1-1,TRBV7-2,.,TGTGCCAGCAGCATGCTTAGGGGCGGGAGCACTGAAGCTTTCTTT,CASSMLRGGSTEAFF
TRBD1,TRBJ2-1,TRBV9,.,TGTGCCAGCAGCGTAGCTGGCCGACAGGGAGCCCACAATGAGCAGTTCTTC,CASSVAGRQGAHNEQFF
.,TRBJ2-2,TRBV15,.,TGTGCCACCAGCAGAGATTACCACCTGACCTCGGGGTCGAACACCGGGGAGCTGTTTTTT,CATSRDYHLTSGSNTGELFF
.,TRBJ1-5,TRBV28,.,TGTGCCAGCAGCCGCCTGGTGAGAGATAGCAATCAGCCCCAGCATTTT,CASSRLVRDSNQPQHF
TRBD1,TRBJ1-2,TRBV5-1,.,TGCGCCAGCAGCACCGAACAGGGGTCCGGCTACACCTTC,CASSTEQGSGYTF
.,TRBJ2-2,TRBV4-3,.,TGCGCCAGCAGCCCTGAATTAGGGGGGGGCCATCCCGGGGAGCTGTTTTTT,CASSPELGGGHPGELFF
TRBD2,TRBJ2-1,TRBV19,.,TGTGCCAGTAGTACCCCAGGTCTAGCGGGGGGACTTGGGCAGTTCTTC,CASSTPGLAGGLGQFF
TRBD2,TRBJ2-5,TRBV5-1,few,TGCGCCAGCAGCAGGACTAGCGGGGGGGCCGGGGAGACCCAGTACTTC,CASSRTSGGAGETQYF
.,TRBJ1-5,TRBV7-2,.,TGTGCCAGCAGCTTAAAGTTCCGGGAGCAGCCCCAGCATTTT,CASSLKFREQPQHF
.,TRBJ1-5,TRBV2,.,TGTGCCAGCAGTGAGTGGGGGGGTTATCAGCCCCAGCATTTT,CASSEWGGYQPQHF
TRBD1,TRBJ1-5,TRBV7-6,.,TGTGCCAGCAGCCGGACAGGGGACTCTAATCAGCCCCAGCATTTT,CASSRTGDSNQPQHF
TRBD1,TRBJ1-1,TRBV5-6,.,TGTGCCAGCAGCTTCGGGACAGGGCGAACTTACTTT,CASSFGTGRTYF
.,TRBJ2-1,TRBV5-1,.,TGCGCCAGCAGCATGACAGCTGGGTCCTACAATGAGCAGTTCTTC,CASSMTAGSYNEQFF
TRBD1,TRBJ2-5,TRBV7-3,.,TGTGCCAGCAGCGCGGCGACAGGGGGCGGTGAGACCCAGTACTTC,CASSAATGGGETQYF
TRBD2,TRBJ2-3,TRBV5-1,.,TGCGCCAGCAGCTTGGTGTTGCGGGGGGGCACAGATACGCAGTATTTT,CASSLVLRGGTDTQYF
.,TRBJ1-2,TRBV6-5,.,TGTGCCAGCAGTTATGGCCCAGAGGGCGCGGGTGGCTACACCTTC,CASSYGPEGAGGYTF
TRBD1,TRBJ1-4,TRBV5-1,.,TGCGCCAGCAGCTTGGACAGACAGGGGCCAAATGAAAAACTGTTTTTT,CASSLDRQGPNEKLFF
TRBD1,TRBJ2-1,TRBV5-5,few,TGTGCCAGCAGCTTCGGGACAGGGGTGTACAATGAGCAGTTCTTC,CASSFGTGVYNEQFF
TRBD1,TRBJ2-7,TRBV7-9,.,TGTGCCAGCAGCTTAATCGAAGGGACAGGGGACTTC,CASSLIEGTGDF
TRBD1,TRBJ1-1,TRBV30,.,TGTGCCTGGAGTGAGGGGACAGGGAACACTGAAGCTTTCTTT,CAWSEGTGNTEAFF
TRBD1,TRBJ1-6,TRBV14,once,TGTGCCAGCAGCGTAGGGACAGAAAATTCACCCCTCCACTTT,CASSVGTENSPLHF
TRBD1,TRBJ1-1,TRBV10-3,few,TGTGCCATCAGTGTGGACAGGGCGTCAAACACTGAAGCTTTCTTT,CAISVDRASNTEAFF
.,TRBJ2-1,TRBV19,.,TGTGCCAGTAGTAGCGGGGTTTACAATGAGCAGTTCTTC,CASSSGVYNEQFF
.,TRBJ1-2,TRBV7-2,.,TGTGCCAGCAGCTTCTCGACACTTAGCCGGGGCTATGGCTACACCTTC,CASSFSTLSRGYGYTF
TRBD2,TRBJ2-3,TRBV18,.,TGTGCCAGCTCACCGGGACTAGCGGGGGGCCTAAGTAGCACAGATACGCAGTATTTT,CASSPGLAGGLSSTDTQYF
TRBD1,TRBJ1-4,TRBV18,once,TGTGCCAGCTCAACTCGGGACAGGGGAGAAAAACTGTTTTTT,CASSTRDRGEKLFF
TRBD2,TRBJ2-7,TRBV7-2,.,TGTGCCAGCAGCTCACCAAGGGGTGGTAGCGGGGGTCTAAGCTACGAGCAGTACTTC,CASSSPRGGSGGLSYEQYF
TRBD1,TRBJ1-5,TRBV4-1,.,TGCGCCAGCAGCCAAGAGCCAGGGGGAATGGGGCAGCCCCAGCATTTT,CASSQEPGGMGQPQHF
TRBD2,TRBJ2-3,TRBV10-3,.,TGTGCCATCAGTGAGGGACCTAGCGGGGGGGCCGATACGCAGTATTTT,CAISEGPSGGADTQYF
.,TRBJ1-1,TRBV6-5,.,TGTGCCAGCAGTTACTCCTCAGATCATGAAGCTTTCTTT,CASSYSSDHEAFF
TRBD1,TRBJ1-6,TRBV6-6,.,TGTGCCAGCAGCTCCGACAGGGTTAATTCACCCCTCCACTTT,CASSSDRVNSPLHF
TRBD1,TRBJ2-7,TRBV28,.,TGTGCCAGCAGTTTATCCCTGACAGGGGCACCCTACGAGCAGTACTTC,CASSLSLTGAPYEQYF
TRBD2,TRBJ2-1,TRBV28,.,TGTGCCAGCAGCACTAGCGCCAATGAGCAGTTCTTC,CASSTSANEQFF
.,TRBJ1-1,TRBV7-9,few,TGTGCCAGCAGCTTAGGAGGGGGGGGTCGGAACACTGAAGCTTTCTTT,CASSLGGGGRNTEAFF
TRBD2,TRBJ2-5,TRBV5-1,.,TGCGCCAGCAGCCACGAGCGGGGGGGCCGTGGAGAGACCCAGTACTTC,CASSHERGGRGETQYF
TRBD1,TRBJ1-2,TRBV27,.,TGTGCCAGCAGCCCGACAGGGCACCCTTTTTACACCTTC,CASSPTGHPFYTF